A selection of T cell receptor beta chains follows, all from one sample in a study of T cells in Graves' hyperthyroidism and ophthalmopathy. MiXCR, applied by TCRdb to the multiplex PCR reads, yields one record per CDR3 protein. In the table there are 350,000 or so distinct CDR3 sequences, 21% of which are singletons. Material for sequencing was blood. The receptors shown here come from a woman aged 50 to 60 with Graves' hyperthyroidism. CDR3s include the opening cysteine and the closing phenylalanine or tryptophan. D genes are given only for firm matches. Some rows mark clone size as missing; the rest say once, few, many or name a class of expanded clone.

J gene	V gene	clone size	D gene	CDR3 protein	CDR3 DNA
TRBJ1-2	TRBV3-1	many	.	CASKQADYGYTF	TGTGCCAGCAAACAAGCGGACTATGGCTACACCTTC
TRBJ1-2	TRBV3-1	many	TRBD1	CASSQDRGTGQNYGYTF	TGTGCCAGCAGCCAAGATCGAGGGACAGGGCAAAACTATGGCTACACCTTC
TRBJ1-2	TRBV12-3/TRBV12-4	many	.	CASSLSAGVDGYTF	TGTGCCAGCAGTTTGTCTGCAGGGGTCGATGGCTACACCTTC
TRBJ2-3	TRBV6-1	many	TRBD1	CASSSRDRGTDTQYF	TGTGCCAGCAGTTCACGGGACAGGGGCACAGATACGCAGTATTTT
TRBJ1-2	TRBV19	few	TRBD1	CAGSILVTGGRYGYTF	TGTGCCGGTAGTATCCTTGTAACAGGGGGCCGGTATGGCTACACCTTC
TRBJ1-1	TRBV28	many	.	CAIYGGRRAEAFF	TGTGCCATCTACGGGGGCAGGCGGGCTGAAGCTTTCTTT
TRBJ2-7	TRBV11-2	many	TRBD2	CASSRTSGTSGWTSYEQYF	TGTGCCAGCAGTCGAACCTCCGGGACTAGCGGGTGGACCTCCTACGAGCAGTACTTC
TRBJ2-5	TRBV12-3/TRBV12-4	many	.	CASSLGLREETQYF	TGTGCCAGCAGCCTTGGTCTTAGGGAAGAGACCCAGTACTTC
TRBJ2-5	TRBV2	.	.	CASSEAGVGETQYF	TGTGCCAGCAGTGAAGCGGGGGTTGGCGAGACCCAGTACTTC
TRBJ1-2	TRBV12-3/TRBV12-4	once	.	CASSPGVRYGYTF	TGTGCCAGCAGTCCCGGGGTGCGGTATGGCTACACCTTC
TRBJ2-7	TRBV20-1	many	.	CSAPPGRAYEQYF	TGCAGTGCTCCACCGGGACGGGCCTACGAGCAGTACTTC